The present entry profiles one T cell receptor (beta chain) with its context. The antigen remains undetermined. These data originate in a study of CD8 T cells in Susac syndrome. Germline lookup yields CDR1 SGDLS and CDR2 YYNGEE. There are 15 residues in the CDR3. V was trimmed by 3 bases and J by 5 bases, leaving 18 bases between them. Study outcomes and limitations: Among people with Susac, CD8+ clonal expansion was greatest in TEMRA cells and active patients.

TCR beta sequencing covered blood CD8+ and CD4+ T cells. Patients having Susac syndrome satisfied recently defined diagnostic criteria for definite or probable disease. Negative isolation yielded the CD8+ and CD4+ T cells, while FACS enriched the TEMRA cells. With random hexamers, reverse transcription was performed on about 0.5 to 1 ug of RNA. TCRdb ran MiXCR on the immunoSEQ multiplex PCR reads and lists one entry per CDR3 protein. The table has some 200,000 distinct CDR3 sequences, approximately 95% seen once. This TCR came from a human donor with Susac syndrome. This chain joins TRBV9 and TRBJ2-7; D might be TRBD1 (5 bases). The sample taken for sequencing was CD8+ T cells from PBMCs. CDR3 coding DNA: TGTGCCAGCAGCGCCGGAACAGGTCCAGAGGACGAGCAGTACTTC. Translation gives CASSAGTGPEDEQYF.